This entry is about one TCR beta chain. The data derive from a study of blood T cell repertoires in COVID-19. Germline V lookup: CDR1 SGHAT, CDR2 FQNNGV. Trimming shortened V by 3 bases and J by 5 bases, and 12 bases separated the two germline ends. This CDR3 has 14 residues. Sequencing was performed with immunoSEQ multiplex PCR; in TCRdb, only in-frame clones are kept and a portion is missing. The table shows about 66,000 clones, with under 90% occurring only once. This receptor was identified in a man aged 60-69 years with acute or convalescent COVID-19. The chain uses TRBV11-2 and TRBJ2-3; no clear D gene. The sequencing input was peripheral blood. The CDR3 loop is CASSFGAGRDTQYF. For the CDR3, the DNA is TGTGCCAGCAGCTTCGGTGCAGGTCGAGATACGCAGTATTTT.